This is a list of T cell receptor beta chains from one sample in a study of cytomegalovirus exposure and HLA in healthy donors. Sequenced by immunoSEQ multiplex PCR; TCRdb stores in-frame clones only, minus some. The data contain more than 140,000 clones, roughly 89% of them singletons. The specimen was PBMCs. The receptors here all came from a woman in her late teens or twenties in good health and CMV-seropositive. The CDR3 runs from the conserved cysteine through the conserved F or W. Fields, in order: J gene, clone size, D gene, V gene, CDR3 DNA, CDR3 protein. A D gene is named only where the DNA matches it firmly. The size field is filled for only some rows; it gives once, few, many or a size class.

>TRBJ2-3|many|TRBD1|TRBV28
TGTGCCAGCAAGGGACAGGGGGTCACAGATACGCAGTATTTT
CASKGQGVTDTQYF
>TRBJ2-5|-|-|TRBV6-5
TGTGCCAGCAGTTACTCTGAGGAGGGAGGAGAGACCCAGTACTTC
CASSYSEEGGETQYF
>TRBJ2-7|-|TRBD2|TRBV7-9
TGTGCCAGCAGCTCCTGGATCGGGACTAGCGGGACCTACGAGCAGTACTTC
CASSSWIGTSGTYEQYF
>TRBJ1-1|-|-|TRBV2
TGTGCCAGCAGGGATGACAGGAAAGCTTTCTTT
CASRDDRKAFF
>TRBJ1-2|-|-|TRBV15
TGTGCCACCAGCCCCACAGGCGACTCTTCCTATTTCTATGGCTACACCTTC
CATSPTGDSSYFYGYTF
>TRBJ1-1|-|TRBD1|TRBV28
TGTGCCAGCACGGTCCAGGGGGCAACTGAAGCTTTCTTT
CASTVQGATEAFF
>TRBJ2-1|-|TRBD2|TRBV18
TGTGCCAGCTCAGCCGGGACTAGCGGGAGTGGCAATGAGCAGTTCTTC
CASSAGTSGSGNEQFF
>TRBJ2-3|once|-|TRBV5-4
TGTGCCAGCAGCTTCAGAGCGGATACGCAGTATTTT
CASSFRADTQYF
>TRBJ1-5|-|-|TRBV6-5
TGTGCCAGCAGACACCACGGGGGCAATCAGCCCCAGCATTTT
CASRHHGGNQPQHF
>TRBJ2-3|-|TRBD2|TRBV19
TGTGCCAGTAGTATAGCGGGGGGGCTTAGCACAGATACGCAGTATTTT
CASSIAGGLSTDTQYF
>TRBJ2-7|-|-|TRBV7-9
TGTGCCAGCAGCTTAGGAGGGAAGGGCTACGAGCAGTACTTC
CASSLGGKGYEQYF
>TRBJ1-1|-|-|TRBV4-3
TGCGCCAGCAGCCAAGATGCGGCAGGGTCAGAAGCTTTCTTT
CASSQDAAGSEAFF
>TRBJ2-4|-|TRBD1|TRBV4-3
TGCGCCAGCAGCCAAGATAGGGGGACAGGGGCCAAAAACATTCAGTACTTC
CASSQDRGTGAKNIQYF
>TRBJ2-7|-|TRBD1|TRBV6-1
TGTGCCACGGGGGACAGGGGTAACGAGCAGTACTTC
CATGDRGNEQYF
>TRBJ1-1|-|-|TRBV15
TGTGCCACCAGCAGAGATAGGAGTGGCAGGAACACTGAAGCTTTCTTT
CATSRDRSGRNTEAFF
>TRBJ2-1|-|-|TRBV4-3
TGCGCCAGCAGCCAAGATTATTGGGGAGAGGGATCCTACAATGAGCAGTTCTTC
CASSQDYWGEGSYNEQFF
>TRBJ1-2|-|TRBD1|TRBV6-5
TGTGCCAGCAGTCGTCGGACAGGTGGTGACTATGGCTACACCTTC
CASSRRTGGDYGYTF
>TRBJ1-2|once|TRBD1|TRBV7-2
TGTGCCAGCAGCAGGGACAGGACAACTAACTATGGCTACACCTTC
CASSRDRTTNYGYTF
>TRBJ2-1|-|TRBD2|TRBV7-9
TGTGCCAGCATCTCCGGACTAGCGGGATATAATGAGCAGTTCTTC
CASISGLAGYNEQFF
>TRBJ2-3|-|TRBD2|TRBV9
TGTGCCAGCAGCGTTACCGGGACTAGCGGGAGATCAAATCCAGATACGCAGTATTTT
CASSVTGTSGRSNPDTQYF
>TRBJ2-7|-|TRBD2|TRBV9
TGTGCCAGCAGCCCCCGGGGCACTAGCGGGCTACCCTACGAGCAGTACTTC
CASSPRGTSGLPYEQYF
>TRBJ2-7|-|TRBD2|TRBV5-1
TGCGCCAGCAGCCTGGGACTAGCGGGAGAGGTGCAGTACTTC
CASSLGLAGEVQYF
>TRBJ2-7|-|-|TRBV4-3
TGCGCCAGCAGCCAAGACGGGGACACCAACTCCTACGAGCAGTACTTC
CASSQDGDTNSYEQYF
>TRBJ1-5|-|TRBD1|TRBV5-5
TGTGCCAGCAGCTTATTCGAAGGGGGCTTGGGTCAGCCCCAGCATTTT
CASSLFEGGLGQPQHF
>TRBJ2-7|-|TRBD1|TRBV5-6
TGTGCCAGCAGCTTCGGGACAGGACTCTACGAGCAGTACTTC
CASSFGTGLYEQYF
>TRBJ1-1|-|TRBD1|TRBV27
TGTGCCAGCAGTTTGACAGGGTTGAACACTGAAGCTTTCTTT
CASSLTGLNTEAFF
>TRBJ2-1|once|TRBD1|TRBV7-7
TGTGCCAGCAGCTTGGCAGGGGGCAATGAGCAGTTCTTC
CASSLAGGNEQFF
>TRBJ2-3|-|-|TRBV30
TGTGCCTGGAGTGGAGGGCCGGGTAAGGCAGATACGCAGTATTTT
CAWSGGPGKADTQYF
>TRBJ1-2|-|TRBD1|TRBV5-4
TGTGCCAGCAGCTTGGGGGACAGGCTCCTCTATGGCTACACCTTC
CASSLGDRLLYGYTF
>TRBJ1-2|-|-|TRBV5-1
TGCGCCAGCAGCTTGGTATCGGGGGTTGCGGGCTACACCTTC
CASSLVSGVAGYTF
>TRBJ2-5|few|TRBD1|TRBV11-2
TGTGCCAGCAGCTTGGGACAGGGGGCGTGGGAGACCCAGTACTTC
CASSLGQGAWETQYF
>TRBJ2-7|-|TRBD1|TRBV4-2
TGTGCCAGCAGCCAGGCCTGGGACAGGGCCTACGAGCAGTACTTC
CASSQAWDRAYEQYF
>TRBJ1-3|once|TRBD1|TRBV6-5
TGTGCCAGCAGGACTGACAGGGGGCCTGGAAACACCATATATTTT
CASRTDRGPGNTIYF
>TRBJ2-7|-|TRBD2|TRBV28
TGTGCCAGCAGGGGGGGACTAGGTCCCCCCGAGCAGTACTTC
CASRGGLGPPEQYF
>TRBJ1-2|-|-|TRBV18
TGTGCCAGCTCACCGAGGGAAATCTATGGCTACACCTTC
CASSPREIYGYTF
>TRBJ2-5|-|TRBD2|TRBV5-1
TGCGCCAGCAGCTTCACCCTAGCGGTTCAAGAGACCCAGTACTTC
CASSFTLAVQETQYF
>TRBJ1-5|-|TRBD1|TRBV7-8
TGTGCCAGCAGCTACCGGACAGGGTTAAATCAGCCCCAGCATTTT
CASSYRTGLNQPQHF
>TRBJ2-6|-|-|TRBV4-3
TGCGCCAGCAGCCAGAACTCCCCTGGGGCCAACGTCCTGACTTTC
CASSQNSPGANVLTF
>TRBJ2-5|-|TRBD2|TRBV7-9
TGTGCCAGCAGCTTCTTGGGACTAACGTACCAAGAGACCCAGTACTTC
CASSFLGLTYQETQYF
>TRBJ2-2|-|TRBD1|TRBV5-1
TGCGCCAGCAGGGCCGGGACAGGAAACACCGGGGAGCTGTTTTTT
CASRAGTGNTGELFF
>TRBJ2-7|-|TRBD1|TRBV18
TGTGCCAGCTCGAGACAGGGGGAAACTTCCTACGAGCAGTACTTC
CASSRQGETSYEQYF
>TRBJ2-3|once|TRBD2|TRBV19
TGTGCCAGTAGTACCATTTCTAGCGGAGCTCTTATCACAGATACGCAGTATTTT
CASSTISSGALITDTQYF
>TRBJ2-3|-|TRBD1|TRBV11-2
TGTGCCAGCAGCCCAGTTTCCAGGGGGTCGTCCAATACGCAGTATTTT
CASSPVSRGSSNTQYF
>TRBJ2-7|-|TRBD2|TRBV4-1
TGCGCCAGCAGCCGGACTAGCGGCACCTACGAGCAGTACTTC
CASSRTSGTYEQYF
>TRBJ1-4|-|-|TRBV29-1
TGCAGCGGACGGCGCCCAGGAAATGAAAAACTGTTTTTT
CSGRRPGNEKLFF
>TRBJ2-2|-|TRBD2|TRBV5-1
TGCGCCAGCAGCTTATGGACTAGCGGGAAAGGGGAGCTGTTTTTT
CASSLWTSGKGELFF
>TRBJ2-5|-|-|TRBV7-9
TGTGCCAGCAGCCACCCAACAGGGGAGACCCAGTACTTC
CASSHPTGETQYF
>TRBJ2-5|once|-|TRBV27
TGTGCCAGCAGGGTGAGGGGGTCGGGAGAGACCCAGTACTTC
CASRVRGSGETQYF
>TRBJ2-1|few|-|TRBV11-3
TGTGCCAGCAGCGGGCAGGAGCGGCCTACTCACAATGAGCAGTTCTTC
CASSGQERPTHNEQFF
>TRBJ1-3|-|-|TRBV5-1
TGCGCCAGCAGCTTGGTATATAGGAGCTCTGGAAACACCATATATTTT
CASSLVYRSSGNTIYF
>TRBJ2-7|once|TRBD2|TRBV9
TGTGCCAGCAGCGTGGGGACTAGCGGGAGGGGGTCCTACGAGCAGTACTTC
CASSVGTSGRGSYEQYF
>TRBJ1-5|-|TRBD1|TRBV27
TGTGCCAGCAGAACCTCCGGGACAGTTAATCAGCCCCAGCATTTT
CASRTSGTVNQPQHF
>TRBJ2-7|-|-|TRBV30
TGTGCCTGGTCCAGGGGAAACTACGAGCAGTACTTC
CAWSRGNYEQYF
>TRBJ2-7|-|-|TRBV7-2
TGTGCCAGCAGCTTCCAAACGAGTGGGAGGTATCCTTACGAGCAGTACTTC
CASSFQTSGRYPYEQYF
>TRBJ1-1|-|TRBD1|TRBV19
TGTGCCAGTAAGGGCTTACAGGGGGCTAGAACTGAAGCTTTCTTT
CASKGLQGARTEAFF
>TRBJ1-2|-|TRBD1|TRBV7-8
TGTGCCAGCAGCCTCCGGGACAGGGGCGACTATGGCTACACCTTC
CASSLRDRGDYGYTF
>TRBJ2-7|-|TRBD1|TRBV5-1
TGCGCCAGCAGCTGGGACAGTCCCTACGAGCAGTACTTC
CASSWDSPYEQYF
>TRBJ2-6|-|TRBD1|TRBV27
TGTGCCAGCAGTTATGGACAGGCCAACTCTGGGGCCAACGTCCTGACTTTC
CASSYGQANSGANVLTF